This T cell receptor (beta chain) was profiled in a study of blood T cells in healthy people across ages. Together with a sample-barcoded 5' primer, a J-beta primer mix was included in a second PCR lasting roughly 6 to 12 cycles. TCRdb ran MiXCR on the 5' RACE reads and lists one entry per CDR3 protein. The table records 800,000 to 950,000 distinct CDR3 sequences, about 28% of them present only once. Overall study results and limits: A greater number of naive CD4+ cells and higher diversity distinguished long-lived donors from aged donors.

Aged about 6 to 95, donors were systemically healthy Caucasians from Russia. Total RNA extraction produced at least 5.5 micrograms (per sample) for the study. Ten or more counts support this clonotype. Its specificity is unknown. V lost 0 bases to trimming and J lost 5 bases; unmatched junction nucleotides: 7. CDR3 size: 15 residues. The germline V gene encodes CDR1 DFQATT and CDR2 SNEGSKA (reference sequence). This sample was shared with a second study, whose subject was T cells of mothers and their children. This second report adds: Related mother and child pairs showed slightly greater overlap (not significant) than unrelated pairs did.

This clonotype originated in a woman in her 40s in good health. Sequenced: blood. V usage is TRBV20-1 and J usage is TRBJ2-3; 8 nucleotides agree with TRBD2. CDR3 coding DNA: TGCAGTGCTAGAGATCCGGGGGGGGTGGGAGATACGCAGTATTTT. It yields the protein CSARDPGGVGDTQYF.